This TCR beta chain was identified during a study of shared clonotypes between healthy human individuals. CDR1 is SEHNR, CDR2 FQNEAQ, per germline (reference sequence). V was clipped by 2 bases and J by 1 base; unmatched bases: 2. This CDR3 has 15 residues. General observations from the study: A few donors showed sharing of around 5.3% of naive CD4 clonotypes. Researchers sampled blood only, noting tissue repertoires likely differ.

Each sorted subset replicate got 200 ng genomic DNA, roughly 27,000 genomes. Per the study methods: ImmunoSEQ junction-only sequences lacked quality scores, so their filtering differed. Data came from immunoSEQ multiplex PCR; TCRdb stores just in-frame clones and leaves some out. V and J calls and clone size are given by that table; D and trimming were obtained from the DNA. The table shows millions of clones, with about 95% occurring only once. As regards this clone: Its antigen is undetermined. This specimen includes other DNA sequences encoding the same CDR3.

CD45RO-negative CD8 cells positively selected for CCR7 made up the naive population, which excluded terminally differentiated effector memory CD45RA+ cells. The chain is built from TRBV7-9 and TRBJ2-3, with 8 nucleotides matching TRBD1. The TCR sequence derives from a man between 18 and 35 years old in good health. Sequencing used naive CD8+ T cells sorted from blood. The CDR3 spells CASSLSQGGTDTQYF. For the CDR3, the DNA is TGTGCCAGCAGCTTATCACAGGGGGGCACAGATACGCAGTATTTT.